A selection of T cell receptor beta chains follows, all from one sample in a study of post-analysis software for immune sequencing data. TCRdb processed the PCR reads anew with MiXCR; each CDR3 protein has one entry. The sample includes around 440,000 distinct CDR3 sequences, less than 45% of them seen just once. Sequencing was performed on blood. These receptors were taken from a girl between 5 and 17 years old with multiple sclerosis. Each CDR3 is given without its conserved first and last residue. A D gene is named only where the DNA matches it firmly. Size tells how often a clone was seen (once, few, many) or the class of an expanded clone, and some rows leave it out.

V,size,J,D,CDR3
TRBV11-1,few,TRBJ2-7,TRBD1,ASSRDRVDEQY
TRBV5-1,-,-,TRBD1,ASTQGDYTYEQY
TRBV5-5,-,TRBJ2-1,-,ASSYERAQQF
TRBV29-1,many,TRBJ2-5,-,SSVETQY
TRBV7-2,few,TRBJ2-7,-,ASSSPDSSYEQY
TRBV7-2,few,TRBJ1-5,-,ASSLAGGSSQPQH
TRBV7-2,-,TRBJ2-2,TRBD2,ASSFKTGGPRTGELF
TRBV19,-,TRBJ2-3,-,ASVEGDTQY
TRBV7-8,-,TRBJ2-5,-,ASSDRARETQY
TRBV14,few,TRBJ2-3,TRBD2,ASSQLAVITDTQY
TRBV5-1,-,TRBJ2-2,TRBD2,ASALALAGDTGELF
TRBV20-1,-,TRBJ2-1,-,SARHRSSYNEQF
TRBV2,-,-,-,ASTLGPEQLEQY
TRBV5-1,-,TRBJ2-7,-,ASSLTGNEQY
TRBV20-1,-,TRBJ2-1,-,SARPAGRGRANEQF
TRBV12-3/TRBV12-4,-,TRBJ1-2,-,ASSFGQGTSGYT
TRBV7-9,-,TRBJ1-1,TRBD1,ASSFASTGKAF